This TCR beta chain is from a study of T cell responses to AZD1222 COVID-19 vaccine. Points from the study as a whole: Just a handful of people given AZD1222 tested seropositive at baseline. In a largely white British group with more females than males, clonal diversity was possibly underestimated.

Concerning this clone: Its antigen is as yet unknown.

Clones were read by immunoSEQ multiplex PCR, and TCRdb kept only the in-frame ones, dropping some. Among some 120,000 clones listed, 88% were seen once. This CDR3 has 12 residues. Trimming removed 4 bases at V and 7 bases at J, with 8 bases between. Per the germline V gene, CDR1 is LNHDA and CDR2 is SQIVND (reference sequence). Sequences were derived from peripheral blood, sampled 28 days after the second AZD1222 dose. This TCR was recovered from an adult who received the AZD1222 COVID-19 vaccine. This sequence joins TRBV19 and TRBJ2-1, with TRBD1 as a possible D gene (5 bases). The CDR3 nucleotides are TGTGCCAGTAGTACCAGGGTGAATGAGCAGTTCTTC. Translating gives CASSTRVNEQFF. The entire variable domain, with the rest obtained from reference TRBV19 and TRBJ2-1, is as follows: DGGITQSPKYLFRKEGQNVTLSCEQNLNHDAMYWYRQDPGQGLRLIYYSQIVNDFQKGDIAEGYSVSREKKESFPLTVTSAQKNPTAFYLCASSTRVNEQFFGPGTRLTVL.